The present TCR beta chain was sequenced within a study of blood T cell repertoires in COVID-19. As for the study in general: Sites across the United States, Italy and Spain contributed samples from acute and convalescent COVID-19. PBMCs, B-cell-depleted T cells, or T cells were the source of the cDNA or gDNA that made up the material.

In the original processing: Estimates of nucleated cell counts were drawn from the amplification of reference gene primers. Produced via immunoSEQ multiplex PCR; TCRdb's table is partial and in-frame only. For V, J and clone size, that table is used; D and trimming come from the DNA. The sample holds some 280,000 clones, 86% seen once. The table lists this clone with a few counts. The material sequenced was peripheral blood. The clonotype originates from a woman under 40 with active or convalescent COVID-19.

CDR3 bases: TGTGCCAGCAGCTTAAGCTGGGCCCCTGATGGCTACACCTTC. Protein: CASSLSWAPDGYTF. V usage is TRBV7-2 and J usage is TRBJ1-2; D gene unclear. Germline V gives CDR1 SGHTA, CDR2 FQGNSA. The CDR3 extends over 14 amino acids. The V end was cut by 2 bases, the J end by 6 bases, with 13 bases between. Variable domain in full (rest from reference TRBV7-2 and TRBJ1-2): GAGVSQSPSNKVTEKGKDVELRCDPISGHTALYWYRQSLGQGLEFLIYFQGNSAPDKSGLPSDRFSAERTGGSVSTLTIQRTQQEDSAVYLCASSLSWAPDGYTFGSGTRLTVV.